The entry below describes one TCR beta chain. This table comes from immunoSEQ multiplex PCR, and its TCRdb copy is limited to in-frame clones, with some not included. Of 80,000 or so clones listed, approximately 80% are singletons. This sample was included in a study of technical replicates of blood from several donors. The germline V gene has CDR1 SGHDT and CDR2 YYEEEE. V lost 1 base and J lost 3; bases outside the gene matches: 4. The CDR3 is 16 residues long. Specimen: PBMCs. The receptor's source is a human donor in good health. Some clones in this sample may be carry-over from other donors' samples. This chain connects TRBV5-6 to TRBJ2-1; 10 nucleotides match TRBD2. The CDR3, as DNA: TGTGCCAGCAGCTTGTTGCCTAGCGGGAGCTACAATGAGCAGTTCTTC. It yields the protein CASSLLPSGSYNEQFF. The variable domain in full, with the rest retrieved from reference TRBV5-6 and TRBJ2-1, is DAGVTQSPTHLIKTRGQQVTLRCSPKSGHDTVSWYQQALGQGPQFIFQYYEEEERQRGNFPDRFSGHQFPNYSSELNVNALLLGDSALYLCASSLLPSGSYNEQFFGPGTRLTVL.